The 18 T cell receptor beta chains below come from one sample, sequenced in a study of T cells after yellow fever vaccination. MiXCR was run by TCRdb on the 5' RACE reads, yielding one entry per CDR3 protein. This sample has 170,000 or so distinct CDR3 sequences, with 6.2% found just once. Material: CD4+ T cells sorted from PBMCs, obtained on the day of the first yellow fever vaccination. These receptors originate from a man younger than 35 who received the YFV17D yellow fever vaccine.

This clonotype was detected many times. At one of its ends the junction is not consistent with the germline gene, which may arise from a read error. The chain links TRBV7-7 to TRBJ2-5; weak D call: TRBD2 (6 bases). Germline CDR1 SSHAT, CDR2 FNYEAQ (reference sequence). The CDR3 extends over 15 amino acids. CDR3 protein: CASSLASRGIETQYF. CDR3 DNA sequence: TGTGCTAGCAGCTTAGCCTCTCGGGGGATCGAGACCCAGTACTTC.

The genes are TRBV5-5 and TRBJ2-3; D could derive from TRBD1 or TRBD2 (5 bases each). The CDR3 totals 15 residues. Trimming left V 1 base short and J 5 bases short, with 14 bases between. CDR1 and CDR2 (germline): SGHKS, YYEKEE (reference sequence). CDR3 nucleotides: TGTGCCAGCAGCTTGAGTTCCGTGAGGGGAGATACGCAGTATTTT. Translation: CASSLSSVRGDTQYF.

This clonotype was found many times. The genes are TRBV5-6 and TRBJ2-3, with a tentative D call TRBD2 (6 bases). Trimming stripped 1 base from V and 3 bases from J, with 15 bases between. This CDR3 has 16 residues. Germline assignment: CDR1 SGHDT and CDR2 YYEEEE. The CDR3 DNA follows: TGTGCCAGCAGCTTGATTATGGGGGGAAGGACAGATACGCAGTATTTT. It yields the protein CASSLIMGGRTDTQYF.

This clonotype was observed a few times. The rearrangement joins TRBV7-2 to TRBJ1-2; D not certain. CDR3 length: 14 amino acids. Germline CDR1 is SGHTA and CDR2 is FQGNSA. The V end lost 0 bases, the J end lost 6 bases, and 11 bases lay between the germline ends. DNA for the CDR3: TGTGCCAGCAGCTTAGCTTTGCGGTCGGATGGCTACACCTTC. This sequence encodes CASSLALRSDGYTF.

This clonotype was observed at least ten times. The rearrangement links TRBV5-1 to TRBJ2-6; D is unclear. This CDR3 is 14 amino acids long. Trimming stripped 3 bases from V and 0 bases from J, with 4 bases between. CDR1 and CDR2 from the germline V gene are SGHRS and YFSETQ. CDR3 DNA sequence: TGCGCCAGCAGCTCTGACTCTGGGGCCAACGTCCTGACTTTC. Translated, it gives CASSSDSGANVLTF.

This chain uses TRBV9 with TRBJ1-6; 9 nucleotides match TRBD1. V dropped 6 bases and J dropped 12; count of bases not matched to a gene: 10. This CDR3 contains 14 residues. Germline V gene lookup returns CDR1 SGDLS and CDR2 YYNGEE. The CDR3 protein is CASTEGQGDLPLHF. CDR3 bases: TGTGCCAGCACCGAGGGACAGGGAGATTTACCCCTCCACTTT.

This sequence joins TRBV14 and TRBJ2-2; TRBD2 aligns across 7 bases. V shed 1 base, J shed 3 bases, and the junction held 5 bases outside the gene matches. The CDR3 is 16 residues long. Per the germline V gene, CDR1 is SGHDN and CDR2 is FVKESK. The CDR3 is CASSQAGGSHTGELFF. The CDR3 bases are TGTGCCAGCAGCCAAGCCGGCGGGAGCCACACCGGGGAGCTGTTTTTT. Drawing the rest from reference TRBV14 and TRBJ2-2, the complete variable domain is EAGVTQFPSHSVIEKGQTVTLRCDPISGHDNLYWYRRVMGKEIKFLLHFVKESKQDESGMPNNRFLAERTGGTYSTLKVQPAELEDSGVYFCASSQAGGSHTGELFFGEGSRLTVL.

Only a few counts were recorded for this clonotype. CDR3 region: CASLIGGANEKLFF. Here the CDR3 DNA reads TGTGCCAGCCTCATTGGGGGAGCTAATGAAAAACTGTTTTTT. J is TRBJ1-4 and V is TRBV6-1; a possible D gene is TRBD1 (5 bases). In germline, CDR1 is MNHNS, CDR2 SASEGT. The CDR3 loop spans 14 amino acids. The germline V and J ends were trimmed by 8 bases and 3 bases, with 13 bases remaining between them.

This chain links TRBV20-1 with TRBJ2-5; 10 bases map to TRBD2. CDR1 DFQATT and CDR2 SNEGSKA come from the germline V gene (reference sequence). The CDR3 extends over 16 amino acids. The V segment lost 0 bases and the J segment 5 bases; nucleotides outside the gene matches: 9. The CDR3 coding sequence is TGCAGTGCTAGAGATCCGGCTAGCGGGGGACGCGAGACCCAGTACTTC. Translation gives CSARDPASGGRETQYF.

This clonotype was counted at least ten times. J is TRBJ1-1 and V is TRBV7-9; 9 nucleotides align to TRBD1. J lost 6 bases, V lost 4 bases, and 3 bases had no gene match. CDR1 is SEHNR and CDR2 is FQNEAQ in the germline V gene (reference sequence). The CDR3 runs to 13 residues. The CDR3 loop reads CASSSQGAAEAFF. Written as DNA, the CDR3 is TGTGCCAGCAGCTCACAGGGGGCGGCTGAAGCTTTCTTT.

This clonotype was seen many times. The CDR3 DNA reads as TGTGCCAGCAGCCTCTTGGGGGGCGCAGCTGGAAACACCATATATTTT. Translating it yields CASSLLGGAAGNTIYF. The rearrangement uses TRBV7-2 and TRBJ1-3; a weak D match, TRBD1 (6 bases). The germline CDR1 and CDR2 sequences are SGHTA and FQGNSA. The V end lost 5 bases, the J end lost 2 bases, and 16 bases lay between the germline ends. The CDR3 runs to 16 residues.

The table lists this clonotype with a few counts. The rearrangement uses TRBV12-3 or TRBV12-4 and TRBJ1-2; the D is unclear. The V end was cut by 3 bases, the J end by 2 bases, with 10 bases between. CDR3 length equals 14 residues. DNA of the CDR3: TGTGCCAGCAGTTTGCGGCACTTAAACTATGGCTACACCTTC. This encodes CASSLRHLNYGYTF.

V and J are TRBV5-5 and TRBJ2-7; no reliable D call. The V gene's germline CDR1 is SGHKS and CDR2 YYEKEE (reference sequence). Trimming took 2 bases from V and 6 from J, leaving 15 bases between them. The CDR3 length is 14 residues. CDR3 sequence: CASSFSLDGLEQYF. DNA of the CDR3: TGTGCCAGCAGCTTTTCACTGGACGGCCTCGAGCAGTACTTC.

This clonotype was found many times. The chain has TRBV7-6 and TRBJ2-5; TRBD1 matches at 9 bases. J lost 5 bases, V lost 0 bases, and 7 bases had no gene match. There are 16 residues in the CDR3. CDR1 and CDR2 from the germline V gene are SGHVS and FNYEAQ. CDR3 sequence: CASSLAPQGAGETQYF. CDR3 sequence (DNA): TGTGCCAGCAGCTTAGCGCCACAGGGGGCGGGTGAGACCCAGTACTTC.

This clonotype appeared many times. This sequence joins TRBV7-9 and TRBJ2-5; D might be TRBD2 (6 bases). The germline V gene has CDR1 SEHNR and CDR2 FQNEAQ (reference sequence). The CDR3 sequence is 13 residues long. The V end lost 1 base, the J end lost 5 bases, and 8 bases lay between the germline ends. The CDR3 nucleotides read TGTGCCAGCAGCTTAGTAGCGGAGGAGACCCAGTACTTC. Its translation: CASSLVAEETQYF.

This clonotype was seen repeatedly, ten times or more. The chain combines TRBV27 with TRBJ1-1; a possible D gene is TRBD1 (6 bases). The V gene lost 0 bases and the J gene lost 1 base, with 6 bases spanning the gap. CDR3 length equals 14 residues. From germline, CDR1 is MNHEY and CDR2 SMNVEV (reference sequence). The DNA for the CDR3 is TGTGCCAGCAGTTTATCGGGACAGAACACTGAAGCTTTCTTT. As protein: CASSLSGQNTEAFF.

The chain carries TRBV20-1 and TRBJ2-5; tentatively, D is TRBD1 or TRBD2 (5 bases each). This CDR3 region has 14 residues. CDR1 and CDR2 (germline): DFQATT, SNEGSKA (reference sequence). V was shortened by 2 bases and J by 6 bases, with 16 bases between the two germline ends. CDR3 amino acids: CSARSLGDLKTQYF. The CDR3 DNA reads TGCAGTGCTAGATCCCTAGGGGACCTTAAGACCCAGTACTTC.

The V call is TRBV12-3 or TRBV12-4, the J call TRBJ1-1, with D uncertain. This CDR3 contains 10 residues. V was clipped by 3 bases and J by 5 bases, with 1 base between them. The CDR3 DNA is TGTGCCAGCAGTTTTACTGAAGCTTTCTTT. Translating gives CASSFTEAFF.